The 2 T cell receptor beta chains reported below all come from one sample, sequenced in a study of tumor-infiltrating lymphocytes in primary liver carcinoma. Researchers drew blood RNA from unsorted whole blood and extracted germline DNA as well. Synthesis of TCR beta cDNA was carried out from 500 ng total RNA with a constant-region primer. Slightly modified ARM-PCR served as the procedure for the TCR beta libraries. These libraries came from three rounds of nested multiplex PCR. Primers for the first two PCR rounds were TRBV1-TRBV30 forward primers and a C-beta reverse primer (around 10 cycles per round). TCRdb fed the multiplex PCR reads into MiXCR, producing one record per CDR3 protein. The sample includes almost 200,000 distinct CDR3 sequences, approximately 65% of them seen just once. The sequencing sample was made of peripheral blood. Receptor source: a woman in her sixties with primary liver carcinoma and hepatitis B virus infection.

The chain has TRBV6-6 and TRBJ1-1; D is unresolved. The CDR3 sequence is 12 residues long. Germline CDR1 and CDR2: MNHNY and SVGAGI (reference sequence). The CDR3 spells CAGNTGNTEAFF. The CDR3 nucleotides are TGTGCTGGCAATACGGGGAACACTGAAGCTTTCTTT.

Regarding this clonotype: A read error may explain this, as a much larger clone is one base away. This rearrangement joins TRBV6-1 to TRBJ2-1; D is unclear. The CDR3 spans 11 residues. The germline gives CDR1 MNHNS, CDR2 SASEGT. The V and J ends lost 1 base and 12 bases respectively, with 7 bases between them. Here the CDR3 reads CASSEVRLQFF. Written as DNA, the CDR3 is TGTGCCAGCAGTGAAGTACGGCTGCAGTTCTTC.